One sample yielded the 17 T cell receptor beta chains listed below, sequenced in a study of cytomegalovirus exposure and HLA in healthy donors. PCR primers comprised 60 Vbeta and 13 Jbeta primers. Generated by immunoSEQ multiplex PCR, the TCRdb table keeps only in-frame clones and is missing some. This sample has roughly 99,000 clones, with 77% found just once. The specimen sequenced was PBMCs. Receptor source: a male donor in good health and CMV-seronegative.

The chain couples TRBV7-8 to TRBJ1-5; 8 bases line up with TRBD1. V lost 5 bases to trimming and J lost 5 bases; unmatched junction nucleotides: 5. Germline CDR1 is SGHVS and CDR2 is FQNEAQ. The CDR3 contains 14 residues. The CDR3 DNA sequence: TGTGCCAGCAGCGGCGGACAGGGCGATCAGCCCCAGCATTTT. Amino acid sequence: CASSGGQGDQPQHF.

This sequence joins TRBV27 and TRBJ1-5; possibly TRBD1 for D (5 bases). Per the germline V gene, CDR1 is MNHEY and CDR2 is SMNVEV (reference sequence). The CDR3 loop spans 15 amino acids. With 2 bases removed from V and 3 bases from J, the gap between germline ends came to 11 bases. CDR3 protein: CASSLGGGPNQPQHF. The CDR3 DNA sequence: TGTGCCAGCAGTTTAGGGGGAGGGCCCAATCAGCCCCAGCATTTT.

This rearrangement joins TRBV7-8 to TRBJ2-7; tentative D call: TRBD2 (6 bases). Germline V gene lookup returns CDR1 SGHVS and CDR2 FQNEAQ. Between the trimmed V and J ends, which lost 5 bases and 0 bases, there was a span of 20 bases. The CDR3 has 17 residues. CDR3 region: CASSPTRGRLGSYEQYF. The DNA of the CDR3 is TGTGCCAGCAGCCCAACTCGGGGAAGACTAGGCTCCTACGAGCAGTACTTC.

The chain joins TRBV6-6 to TRBJ2-5; maybe TRBD2 (5 bases). Germline V lookup: CDR1 MNHNY, CDR2 SVGAGI (reference sequence). V was trimmed by 5 bases and J by 2 bases, leaving 15 bases between them. CDR3 length: 15 residues. CDR3 region: CASSNLRGKQETQYF. The DNA of the CDR3 is TGTGCCAGCAGTAACCTGAGAGGGAAACAAGAGACCCAGTACTTC.

The CDR3 sequence is CASSVGENQPQHF. CDR3 coding DNA: TGTGCCAGCAGTGTCGGGGAGAATCAGCCCCAGCATTTT. The rearrangement joins TRBV6-4 to TRBJ1-5; unclear D gene. CDR1 MRHNA and CDR2 SNTAGT come from the germline V gene. Trimming removed 4 bases from V and 4 bases from J, with 8 bases in between. This CDR3 has 13 residues.

The chain carries TRBV28 and TRBJ2-1; 7 nucleotides align to TRBD2. The CDR3 covers 13 residues. With V trimmed by 4 bases and J by 8 bases, 5 bases remained unmatched. Germline CDR1 reads MDHEN; CDR2 reads SYDVKM. The CDR3 loop reads CASSWTRFYEQFF. The CDR3 DNA follows: TGTGCCAGCAGTTGGACTAGGTTCTATGAGCAGTTCTTC.

This clone has just a few counts. The rearrangement joins TRBV10-2 to TRBJ2-1, with 11 bases that match TRBD2. This CDR3 is built from 17 residues. Germline CDR1 WSHSY, CDR2 SAAADI. J was trimmed by 1 base and V by 3 bases; bases with no gene match: 5. DNA of the CDR3: TGCGCCAGCAGTGACTCCGGGACTAGCGGATCCTACAATGAGCAGTTCTTC. The encoded protein is CASSDSGTSGSYNEQFF.

This CDR3 reads CASSLRTGRTEAFF. For the CDR3, the DNA is TGTGCCAGCAGCTTGCGGACAGGGCGCACTGAAGCTTTCTTT. This chain connects TRBV5-4 to TRBJ1-1, with 8 nucleotides matching TRBD1. Germline V lookup: CDR1 SGHNT, CDR2 YYREEE (reference sequence). The V gene end was trimmed by 1 base and the J gene end by 4 bases; junction bases not matched to a gene: 3. The CDR3 consists of 14 residues.

The V call is TRBV9, the J call TRBJ2-1, with 7 bases aligning to TRBD2. Germline values: CDR1 SGDLS, CDR2 YYNGEE. The CDR3 has 18 amino acids. V trimming: 0 bases; J trimming: 4 bases; junction bases outside the gene matches: 13. The CDR3 nucleotides are TGTGCCAGCAGCGTAGGGGAGGGGACGTTGGTTGAGTACAATGAGCAGTTCTTC. Protein sequence: CASSVGEGTLVEYNEQFF.

The V and J genes are TRBV7-9 and TRBJ2-3; 10 bases align to TRBD2. CDR1 SEHNR and CDR2 FQNEAQ come from the germline V gene (reference sequence). V trimming: 5 bases; J trimming: 8 bases; junction bases outside the gene matches: 16. The length of the CDR3 is 17 residues. Written as DNA, the CDR3 is TGTGCCAGCAGCCCCCGCCGCAGCGGGAGGGCCGGAGTTACGCAGTATTTT. Translated: CASSPRRSGRAGVTQYF.

With respect to this clone: One end of the junction is discordant with germline, which a read error may explain. The chain is built from TRBV30 and TRBJ1-2, with unresolved D. The germline V gene has CDR1 GTSNPN and CDR2 SVGIG (reference sequence). The CDR3 is 11 amino acids. The CDR3 here is CAWSEGGGYAF. Written as DNA, the CDR3 is TGTGCCTGGAGCGAGGGAGGAGGCTACGCCTTC.

The chain carries TRBV14 and TRBJ1-2, with 7 bases identical to TRBD1. V trimming: 2 bases; J trimming: 5 bases; junction bases outside the gene matches: 8. The CDR3 covers 15 residues. Germline CDR1 reads SGHDN; CDR2 reads FVKESK. The CDR3 here is CASSQPGTAFYGYTF. DNA of the CDR3: TGTGCCAGCAGCCAACCCGGGACAGCTTTTTATGGCTACACCTTC. The full variable domain, in which reference TRBV14 and TRBJ1-2 provide the parts outside the CDR3, is EAGVTQFPSHSVIEKGQTVTLRCDPISGHDNLYWYRRVMGKEIKFLLHFVKESKQDESGMPNNRFLAERTGGTYSTLKVQPAELEDSGVYFCASSQPGTAFYGYTFGSGTRLTVV.

J is TRBJ2-6 and V is TRBV19; D is uncertain. Trimming removed 3 bases from V and 1 base from J, with 10 bases in between. In germline, CDR1 is LNHDA, CDR2 SQIVND (reference sequence). This CDR3 has 16 amino acids. CDR3 nucleotide sequence: TGTGCCAGTAGTATCCCCCTATTATCTGGGGCCAACGTCCTGACTTTC. Protein sequence: CASSIPLLSGANVLTF.

The CDR3 nucleotides read TGCAGCGTTGACGCTTGGGGGACAGGGGGTCGCGAGCAGTACTTC. Protein: CSVDAWGTGGREQYF. The chain couples TRBV29-1 to TRBJ2-7; 11 bases map to TRBD1. Germline V lookup: CDR1 SQVTM, CDR2 ANQGSEA. The trim removed 3 bases at V and 6 bases at J, leaving 10 bases unmatched. This CDR3 region has 15 residues.

The chain has TRBV19 and TRBJ1-2, with 7 bases lining up with TRBD1. Trimming at V came to 6 bases and at J to 4 bases, leaving 11 bases not matched to a gene. Germline V gives CDR1 LNHDA, CDR2 SQIVND (reference sequence). The CDR3 totals 15 residues. The CDR3 protein is CASSPRDRHLYGYTF. In DNA, the CDR3 is TGTGCCAGTAGCCCCCGGGACAGACACCTCTATGGCTACACCTTC.

The chain uses TRBV30 and TRBJ2-3; 10 bases map to TRBD2. V dropped 7 bases and J dropped 4; count of bases not matched to a gene: 2. The CDR3 spans 12 residues. Looked up from germline, CDR1 is GTSNPN and CDR2 is SVGIG (reference sequence). The CDR3, as DNA: TGTGCCTCTAGCGGGGGCGCAGATACGCAGTATTTT. Translated, it gives CASSGGADTQYF.

This chain joins TRBV5-6 and TRBJ2-1; TRBD2 matches 15 bases. CDR1 is SGHDT, CDR2 YYEEEE, per germline. With V trimmed by 3 bases and J by 3 bases, 4 bases remained unmatched. This CDR3 region has 17 residues. The CDR3 here is CASSWGLAGGFYNEQFF. In nucleotides, the CDR3 is TGTGCCAGCAGCTGGGGACTAGCGGGAGGATTCTACAATGAGCAGTTCTTC.